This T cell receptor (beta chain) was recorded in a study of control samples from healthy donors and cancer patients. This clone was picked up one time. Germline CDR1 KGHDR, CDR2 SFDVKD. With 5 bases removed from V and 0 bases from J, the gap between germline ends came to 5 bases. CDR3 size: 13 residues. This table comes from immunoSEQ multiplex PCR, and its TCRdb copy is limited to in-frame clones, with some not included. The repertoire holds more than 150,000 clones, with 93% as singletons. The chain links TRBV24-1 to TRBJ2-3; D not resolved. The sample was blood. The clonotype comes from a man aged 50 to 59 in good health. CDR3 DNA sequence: TGTGCCACCAGTGGGCCAAGCACAGATACGCAGTATTTT. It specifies CATSGPSTDTQYF.